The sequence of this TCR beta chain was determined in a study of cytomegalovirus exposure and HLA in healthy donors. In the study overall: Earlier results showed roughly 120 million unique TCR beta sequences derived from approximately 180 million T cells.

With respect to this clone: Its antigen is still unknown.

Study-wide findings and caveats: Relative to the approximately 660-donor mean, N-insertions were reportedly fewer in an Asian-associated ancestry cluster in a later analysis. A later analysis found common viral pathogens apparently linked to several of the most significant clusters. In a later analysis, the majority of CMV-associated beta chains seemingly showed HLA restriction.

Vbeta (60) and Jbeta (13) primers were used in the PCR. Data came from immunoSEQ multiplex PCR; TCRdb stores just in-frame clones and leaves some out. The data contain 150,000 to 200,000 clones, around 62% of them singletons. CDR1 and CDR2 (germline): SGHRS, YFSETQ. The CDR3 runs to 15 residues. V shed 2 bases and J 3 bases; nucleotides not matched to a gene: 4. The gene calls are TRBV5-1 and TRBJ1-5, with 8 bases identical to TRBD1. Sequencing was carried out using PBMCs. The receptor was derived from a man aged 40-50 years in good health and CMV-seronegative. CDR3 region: CASSLTDRDNQPQHF. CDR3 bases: TGCGCCAGCAGCTTAACGGACAGGGACAATCAGCCCCAGCATTTT. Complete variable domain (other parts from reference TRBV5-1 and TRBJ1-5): KAGVTQTPRYLIKTRGQQVTLSCSPISGHRSVSWYQQTPGQGLQFLFEYFSETQRNKGNFPGRFSGRQFSNSRSEMNVSTLELGDSALYLCASSLTDRDNQPQHFGDGTRLSIL.